These 9 T cell receptor beta chains were sequenced from one sample in a study of a mutant IDH1 vaccine in newly diagnosed glioma (dated by TCRdb to the early 2020s). The time point label, read with the paper, signifies: week 23, last vaccination. Each vaccine dose, consisting of 300 ug of a 20-mer mutant IDH1 peptide in Montanide, was administered subcutaneously with topical imiquimod. The antigens for these receptors are not known. Library construction relied on the immunoSEQ multiplex PCR assay. TCRdb took this table from immuneACCESS and kept in-frame rearrangements with V and J called. Such tables lack part of the clones; where checked against another copy, unresolved V genes explain under half of the gap, and the rest is unexplained. The sample table shows about 29,000 clones, and 75% to 90% are seen once. The ten most abundant clones make up 8.2% of the sample. Sequencing was performed on PBMCs, taken from a glioma patient whose treatment included an IDH1 peptide vaccine. Every receptor here comes from a woman aged 18-35 years with glioma.

The V and J genes are TRBV27 and TRBJ2-7, with D hard to call. The V gene's germline CDR1 is MNHEY and CDR2 SMNVEV (reference sequence). The V end lost 7 bases, the J end lost 3 bases, and 7 bases lay between the germline ends. This CDR3 spans 11 amino acids. The CDR3 coding sequence is TGTGCCAGCACTGGGCGCTACGAGCAGTACTTC. This codes for CASTGRYEQYF.

The chain couples TRBV4-1 to TRBJ2-3, with TRBD2 matching 7 bases. CDR1 and CDR2 (germline): MGHRA, YSYEKL. Germline trimming cut 4 bases from V and 1 base from J; bases unmatched to any gene: 11. The length of the CDR3 is 17 residues. CDR3 amino acids: CASSPPWGSGRTDTQYF. CDR3 sequence (DNA): TGCGCCAGCAGCCCTCCTTGGGGTAGCGGGCGCACAGATACGCAGTATTTT.

Written as DNA, the CDR3 is TGTGCCAGCAGGGGGTCTAGCAATCAGCCCCAGCATTTT. This translates into CASRGSSNQPQHF. V usage is TRBV6-6 and J usage is TRBJ1-5; no firm D call. V was trimmed by 6 bases and J by 0 bases, leaving 6 bases between them. Germline-derived CDR1 and CDR2 are MNHNY and SVGAGI (reference sequence). CDR3 length equals 13 residues.

The rearrangement links TRBV6-6 to TRBJ2-2; no clear D. Germline-derived CDR1 and CDR2 are MNHNY and SVGAGI (reference sequence). Trimming took off 4 bases at V and 1 base at J, with 1 base between the two ends. The CDR3 totals 12 residues. CDR3 amino acids: CASSLNTGELFF. The CDR3 DNA sequence: TGTGCCAGCAGTTTGAACACCGGGGAGCTGTTTTTT.

The genes are TRBV6-6 and TRBJ2-5; TRBD2 matches 7 bases. Germline V lookup: CDR1 MNHNY, CDR2 SVGAGI (reference sequence). CDR3 length equals 15 residues. With 6 bases clipped from V and 5 bases from J, the junction kept 12 bases outside the gene matches. DNA for the CDR3: TGTGCCAGCAGCCCGCCCGGCGGGGGTGGTGAGACCCAGTACTTC. Amino acids: CASSPPGGGGETQYF.

The V call is TRBV16, the J call TRBJ1-1; possible D gene TRBD1, 6 bases. Trimming pared 5 bases from V and 5 bases from J, leaving 15 bases between. CDR1 KGHSY and CDR2 FQNENV come from the germline V gene. The CDR3 consists of 14 residues. CDR3 residues: CASSSTGTWTEAFF. The CDR3 DNA sequence: TGTGCCAGCAGCTCCACCGGGACATGGACTGAAGCTTTCTTT.

The chain is built from TRBV6-1 and TRBJ1-1; possibly TRBD1 for D (5 bases). The germline V and J ends were trimmed by 8 bases and 4 bases, with 14 bases remaining between them. The CDR3 runs to 13 residues. CDR1 is MNHNS and CDR2 is SASEGT in the germline V gene. CDR3 loop: CASRIQGSTEAFF. The DNA for the CDR3 is TGTGCCAGCCGGATCCAGGGTTCCACTGAAGCTTTCTTT.

Sample share makes this clone medium-sized. The gene calls are TRBV11-2 and TRBJ1-1; unclear D gene. CDR3 length: 13 residues. Looked up from germline, CDR1 is SGHAT and CDR2 is FQNNGV. The germline V and J ends were trimmed by 5 bases and 8 bases, with 15 bases remaining between them. CDR3 DNA: TGTGCCAGCAGCCAAACTCCAGTCGAGGAAGCTTTCTTT. Its protein product is CASSQTPVEEAFF.

The genes are TRBV4-1 and TRBJ1-4, with a possible D match to TRBD1 (5 bases). The V end lost 0 bases, the J end lost 2 bases, and 10 bases lay between the germline ends. CDR3 size: 16 residues. The germline CDR1 and CDR2 sequences are MGHRA and YSYEKL. The CDR3 DNA reads as TGCGCCAGCAGCCAAGATAAGGGGCTTACTAATGAAAAACTGTTTTTT. Amino acids: CASSQDKGLTNEKLFF.